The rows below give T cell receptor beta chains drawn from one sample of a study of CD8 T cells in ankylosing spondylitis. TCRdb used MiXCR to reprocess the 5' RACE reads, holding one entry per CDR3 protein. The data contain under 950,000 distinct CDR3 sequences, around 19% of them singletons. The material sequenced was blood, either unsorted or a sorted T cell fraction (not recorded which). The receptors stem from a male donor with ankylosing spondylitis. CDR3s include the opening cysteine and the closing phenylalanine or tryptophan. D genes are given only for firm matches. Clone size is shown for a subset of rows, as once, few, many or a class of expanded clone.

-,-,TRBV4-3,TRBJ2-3,CASSQDTPRSTDTQYF,TGCGCCAGCAGCCAAGATACCCCCCGGTCGACAGATACGCAGTATTTT
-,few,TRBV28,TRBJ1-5,CASRGWGGQPQHF,TGTGCCAGCAGGGGGTGGGGAGGTCAGCCCCAGCATTTT
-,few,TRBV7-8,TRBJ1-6,CASSLGRERSPLHF,TGTGCCAGCAGCTTAGGCAGAGAGCGGTCACCCCTCCACTTT
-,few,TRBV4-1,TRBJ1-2,CASSQDSNDRYYTF,TGCGCCAGCAGCCAAGATTCGAATGACCGTTACTACACCTTC
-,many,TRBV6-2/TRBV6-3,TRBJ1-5,CASSPQPRRQPQHF,TGTGCCAGCAGTCCACAGCCCCGGAGACAGCCCCAGCATTTT
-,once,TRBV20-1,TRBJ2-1,CSASPRRANEQFF,TGCAGTGCTAGTCCTCGGAGAGCCAATGAGCAGTTCTTC
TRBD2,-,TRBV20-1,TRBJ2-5,CSARPTSGGGKYQETQYF,TGCAGTGCTAGACCAACTAGCGGGGGGGGAAAGTACCAAGAGACCCAGTACTTC
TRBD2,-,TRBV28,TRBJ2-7,CASRLTSVRSSYEQYF,TGTGCCAGCAGACTGACTAGCGTGAGGAGCTCCTACGAGCAGTACTTC
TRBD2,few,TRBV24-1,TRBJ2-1,CATSDPSSGNYNEQFF,TGTGCCACCAGTGATCCCTCTAGCGGGAACTACAATGAGCAGTTCTTC
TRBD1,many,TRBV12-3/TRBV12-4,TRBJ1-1,CASTLSGTGGMNTEAFF,TGTGCCAGCACCCTCTCAGGGACAGGGGGGATGAACACTGAAGCTTTCTTT
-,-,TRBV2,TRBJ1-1,CASTAYLAEAFF,TGTGCCAGCACTGCATACCTGGCTGAAGCTTTCTTT
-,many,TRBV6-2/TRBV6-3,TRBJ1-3,CASTSPTASSGNTIYF,TGTGCCAGCACCTCACCCACAGCCAGCTCTGGAAACACCATATATTTT
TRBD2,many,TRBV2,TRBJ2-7,CASRPLAGGSYEQYF,TGTGCCAGCAGACCACTAGCGGGAGGTTCCTACGAGCAGTACTTC
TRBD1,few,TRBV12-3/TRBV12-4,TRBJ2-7,CASTRAGGSYEQYF,TGTGCCAGCACCCGCGCAGGGGGCTCCTACGAGCAGTACTTC
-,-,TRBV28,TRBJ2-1,CASSSKVAKLRRYNEQFF,TGTGCCAGCAGTTCGAAAGTAGCCAAATTGAGAAGATACAATGAGCAGTTCTTC
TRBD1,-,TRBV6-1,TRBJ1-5,CASRTGTGRSNQPQHF,TGTGCCAGCAGGACCGGGACAGGTCGTAGCAATCAGCCCCAGCATTTT
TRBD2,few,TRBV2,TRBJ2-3,CASSERSGGRSTDTQYF,TGTGCCAGCAGTGAAAGGAGCGGCGGGAGGAGCACAGATACGCAGTATTTT
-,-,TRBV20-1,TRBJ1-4,CSARSDRVLFF,TGCAGTGCTAGATCCGATAGGGTACTGTTTTTT
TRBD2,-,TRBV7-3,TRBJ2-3,CASSQRGGSGGYTGGQYF,TGTGCCAGCAGCCAACGCGGCGGTAGCGGGGGGTACACAGGGGGGCAGTATTTT
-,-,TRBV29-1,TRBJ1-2,CSDRGPGGYTF,TGCAGCGACCGCGGGCCGGGTGGCTACACCTTC
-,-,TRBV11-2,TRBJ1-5,CASSPGRIRGNQPQHF,TGTGCCAGCAGCCCAGGACGGATTAGGGGCAATCAGCCCCAGCATTTT
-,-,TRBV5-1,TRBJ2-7,CASSLDVTGSSYEQYF,TGCGCCAGCAGCTTGGATGTGACAGGCAGCTCCTACGAGCAGTACTTC
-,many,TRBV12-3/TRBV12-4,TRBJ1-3,CASSLAGSGNTIYF,TGTGCCAGCAGCTTAGCCGGCTCTGGAAACACCATATATTTT
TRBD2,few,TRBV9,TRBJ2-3,CASSVVGGEDTQYF,TGTGCCAGCAGCGTAGTGGGGGGGGAAGATACGCAGTATTTT
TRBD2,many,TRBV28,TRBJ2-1,CASSSYSGRRANEQFF,TGTGCCAGCAGTTCCTACAGCGGGAGGCGGGCCAATGAGCAGTTCTTC
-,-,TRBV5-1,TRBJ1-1,CASSPYRGTHMNTEAFF,TGCGCCAGCAGCCCGTACCGGGGGACACACATGAACACTGAAGCTTTCTTT
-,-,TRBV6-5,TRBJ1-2,CASSYDKNYGYTF,TGTGCCAGCAGTTACGACAAAAACTATGGCTACACCTTC
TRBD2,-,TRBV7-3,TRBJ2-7,CASSHTGGRDEQYF,TGTGCCAGCAGCCATACGGGGGGTAGAGACGAGCAGTACTTC